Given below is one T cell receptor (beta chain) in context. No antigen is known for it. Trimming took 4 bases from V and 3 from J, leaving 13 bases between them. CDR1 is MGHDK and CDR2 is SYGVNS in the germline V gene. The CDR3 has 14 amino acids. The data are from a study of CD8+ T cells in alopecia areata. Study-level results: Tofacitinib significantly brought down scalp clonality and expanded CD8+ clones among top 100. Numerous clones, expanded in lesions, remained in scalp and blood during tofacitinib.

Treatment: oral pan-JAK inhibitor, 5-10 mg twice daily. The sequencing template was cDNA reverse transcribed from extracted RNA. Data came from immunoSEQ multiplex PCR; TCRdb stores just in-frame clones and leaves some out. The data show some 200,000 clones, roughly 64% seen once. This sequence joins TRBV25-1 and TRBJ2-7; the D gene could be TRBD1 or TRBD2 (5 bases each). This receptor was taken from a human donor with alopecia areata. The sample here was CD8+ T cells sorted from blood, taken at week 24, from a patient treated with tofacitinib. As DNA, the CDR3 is TGTGCCAGCAGTGCGTGGGGACCAGGCTACGAGCAGTACTTC. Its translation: CASSAWGPGYEQYF.